The rows below give T cell receptor beta chains drawn from one sample of a study of blood T cell repertoires in COVID-19. The table came from immunoSEQ multiplex PCR; TCRdb's copy has only in-frame clones and leaves some out. The sample yields about 260,000 clones, 80% to 90% seen once. Sequencing was carried out using PBMCs or T cells enriched from blood (not recorded which). The receptors stem from a woman aged 18-29 years who had recovered from COVID-19. Each CDR3 is given with its conserved first and last residue. The D gene is left open where the match is weak. Not every row has a clone size; where given, it reads once, few, many or a size class.

CDR3 protein: CASSLEAQGLYNEQFF
CDR3 DNA: TGCGCCAGCAGCTTGGAGGCACAGGGGCTCTACAATGAGCAGTTCTTC
J gene: TRBJ2-1
V gene: TRBV5-1
clone size: -
CDR3 length: 16
D gene: TRBD1

CDR3 protein: CASSTQGANQPQHF
CDR3 DNA: TGTGCCAGCTCGACACAGGGGGCGAACCAGCCCCAGCATTTT
J gene: TRBJ1-5
V gene: TRBV18
clone size: few
CDR3 length: 14
D gene: TRBD1

CDR3 protein: CASSWNLGSGNTIYF
CDR3 DNA: TGTGCCAGCAGCTGGAACTTGGGCTCGGGAAACACCATATATTTT
J gene: TRBJ1-3
V gene: TRBV13
clone size: -
CDR3 length: 15
D gene: -

CDR3 protein: CASSFAPSGGAAQYF
CDR3 DNA: TGTGCCAGCAGTTTCGCACCTAGCGGGGGCGCAGCCCAGTACTTC
J gene: TRBJ2-5
V gene: TRBV6-2/TRBV6-3
clone size: -
CDR3 length: 15
D gene: TRBD2

CDR3 protein: CASSLRDIYNEQFF
CDR3 DNA: TGCGCCAGCAGCTTGCGGGACATCTACAATGAGCAGTTCTTC
J gene: TRBJ2-1
V gene: TRBV5-1
clone size: once
CDR3 length: 14
D gene: -

CDR3 protein: CASSLTEYGYTF
CDR3 DNA: TGTGCCAGCAGCTTGACAGAGTATGGCTACACCTTC
J gene: TRBJ1-2
V gene: TRBV5-5
clone size: -
CDR3 length: 12
D gene: -

CDR3 protein: CASSQDLTGDGIKEGGYTF
CDR3 DNA: TGTGCCAGCAGCCAAGATCTTACTGGGGACGGGATTAAGGAGGGTGGCTACACCTTC
J gene: TRBJ1-2
V gene: TRBV3-1/TRBV3-2
clone size: -
CDR3 length: 19
D gene: -

CDR3 protein: CASSLPTGDNSPLHF
CDR3 DNA: TGTGCCAGCAGTTTACCGACGGGGGATAATTCACCCCTCCACTTT
J gene: TRBJ1-6
V gene: TRBV28
clone size: -
CDR3 length: 15
D gene: -

CDR3 protein: CACLGQGTYEQYF
CDR3 DNA: TGTGCCTGCTTAGGACAGGGAACCTACGAGCAGTACTTC
J gene: TRBJ2-7
V gene: TRBV30
clone size: -
CDR3 length: 13
D gene: TRBD1

CDR3 protein: CASSQDISTGGGYTF
CDR3 DNA: TGTGCCAGCAGCCAAGATATATCTACGGGGGGTGGCTACACCTTC
J gene: TRBJ1-2
V gene: TRBV3-1/TRBV3-2
clone size: -
CDR3 length: 15
D gene: -

CDR3 protein: CASSRQGLSYEQYF
CDR3 DNA: TGTGCCAGCAGTAGGCAGGGTCTCTCCTACGAGCAGTACTTC
J gene: TRBJ2-7
V gene: TRBV28
clone size: -
CDR3 length: 14
D gene: -

CDR3 protein: CASSPYSGGVPYEQYF
CDR3 DNA: TGTGCCAGCTCACCATATTCTGGGGGCGTCCCCTACGAGCAGTACTTC
J gene: TRBJ2-7
V gene: TRBV18
clone size: -
CDR3 length: 16
D gene: -

CDR3 protein: CASSSTANSGANVLTF
CDR3 DNA: TGTGCCAGCAGCTCGACAGCGAACTCTGGGGCCAACGTCCTGACTTTC
J gene: TRBJ2-6
V gene: TRBV28
clone size: -
CDR3 length: 16
D gene: -

CDR3 protein: CASRNRFEGATNEKLFF
CDR3 DNA: TGTGCCAGCAGGAACCGCTTCGAGGGGGCAACTAATGAAAAACTGTTTTTT
J gene: TRBJ1-4
V gene: TRBV6-4
clone size: -
CDR3 length: 17
D gene: -

CDR3 protein: CASSHYVVAGNEKLFF
CDR3 DNA: TGTGCCAGCAGCCATTACGTCGTGGCCGGGAATGAAAAACTGTTTTTT
J gene: TRBJ1-4
V gene: TRBV16
clone size: -
CDR3 length: 16
D gene: -

CDR3 protein: CASSPDRVGNSPLHF
CDR3 DNA: TGTGCCAGCTCACCCGACAGGGTCGGTAATTCACCCCTCCACTTT
J gene: TRBJ1-6
V gene: TRBV18
clone size: -
CDR3 length: 15
D gene: TRBD1

CDR3 protein: CASSPHLGSGASYNEQFF
CDR3 DNA: TGTGCCAGCAGTCCCCATCTTGGGAGCGGTGCCTCCTACAATGAGCAGTTCTTC
J gene: TRBJ2-1
V gene: TRBV27
clone size: once
CDR3 length: 18
D gene: -

CDR3 protein: CASSLGAGVDGYTF
CDR3 DNA: TGCGCCAGCAGCTTGGGGGCAGGGGTGGATGGCTACACCTTC
J gene: TRBJ1-2
V gene: TRBV5-1
clone size: once
CDR3 length: 14
D gene: -

CDR3 protein: CASSFPGLAANTGELFF
CDR3 DNA: TGTGCCAGCAGTTTTCCGGGACTAGCGGCGAACACCGGGGAGCTGTTTTTT
J gene: TRBJ2-2
V gene: TRBV28
clone size: -
CDR3 length: 17
D gene: TRBD2

CDR3 protein: CSVVGTGAAYEQYF
CDR3 DNA: TGCAGCGTTGTTGGGACAGGGGCAGCCTACGAGCAGTACTTC
J gene: TRBJ2-7
V gene: TRBV29-1
clone size: once
CDR3 length: 14
D gene: TRBD1

CDR3 protein: CASFTRPNTGELFF
CDR3 DNA: TGTGCCAGCTTTACGCGGCCAAACACCGGGGAGCTGTTTTTT
J gene: TRBJ2-2
V gene: TRBV6-5
clone size: -
CDR3 length: 14
D gene: -

CDR3 protein: CASPRASGGDGYTF
CDR3 DNA: TGTGCCAGCCCCAGGGCCTCCGGCGGTGATGGCTACACCTTC
J gene: TRBJ1-2
V gene: TRBV2
clone size: -
CDR3 length: 14
D gene: -

CDR3 protein: CASSQEGIRQSPNYGYTF
CDR3 DNA: TGCGCCAGCAGCCAAGAGGGAATTCGACAGTCTCCTAACTATGGCTACACCTTC
J gene: TRBJ1-2
V gene: TRBV4-1
clone size: -
CDR3 length: 18
D gene: -

CDR3 protein: CASSPTVTSGTQKTQYF
CDR3 DNA: TGTGCCAGCTCACCAACCGTGACTAGCGGAACTCAGAAGACCCAGTACTTC
J gene: TRBJ2-5
V gene: TRBV18
clone size: -
CDR3 length: 17
D gene: TRBD2

CDR3 protein: CASSNLGTAEAFF
CDR3 DNA: TGTGCCAGCAGTAACCTAGGGACAGCTGAAGCTTTCTTT
J gene: TRBJ1-1
V gene: TRBV6-5
clone size: -
CDR3 length: 13
D gene: TRBD1

CDR3 protein: CASSFWEGARSYEQYF
CDR3 DNA: TGTGCCAGCAGTTTTTGGGAGGGAGCGAGGTCCTACGAGCAGTACTTC
J gene: TRBJ2-7
V gene: TRBV28
clone size: -
CDR3 length: 16
D gene: TRBD2